This TCR beta chain appears in the sequencing data of a study of identical twins. The CDR3 consists of 13 residues. CDR1 LNHNV and CDR2 YYDKDF come from the germline V gene (reference sequence). V was cut by 3 bases and J by 5 bases, with 11 bases left in between. One entry per CDR3 protein results from TCRdb running MiXCR on the 5' RACE reads. The table records under 500,000 distinct CDR3 sequences, more than 13% of them present only once. This clonotype was recorded a few times. The sample was also linked to a second study, of yellow fever vaccine responses in identical twins.

The source is a woman younger than 35 in good health. The sample taken for sequencing was CD4+ T cells sorted from blood. This chain joins TRBV15 and TRBJ2-7; D is unclear. The CDR3 DNA follows: TGTGCCACCAGCAGGGGTGGCCAGGACGAGCAGTACTTC. This translates into CATSRGGQDEQYF.